These T cell receptor beta chains were read from a single sample in a study of CD8+CD57+ T cells in acquired aplastic anemia. A single record per CDR3 protein comes from TCRdb applying MiXCR to the reads. This table holds about 210,000 distinct CDR3 sequences, over 60% found once. The sample comprised sorted CD4+, CD8+, or CD8+CD57+ T cells (not recorded which) from PBMCs. Receptors originate from a human donor in good health. The CDR3 runs from the conserved cysteine through the conserved F or W. Fields, in order: D gene, clone size, J gene, V gene, CDR3 DNA, CDR3 protein. D genes are given only for firm matches. Size tells how often a clone was seen (once, few, many) or the class of an expanded clone, and some rows leave it out.

>NA|NA|TRBJ2-3|TRBV7-9
TGTGCCAGCAGCTTATCTTACATGGATGAGCAGTATTTT
CASSLSYMDEQYF
>NA|NA|TRBJ1-1|TRBV5-1
TGCGCCAGCAGCTTGAAGGCAGGAGAAGCTTTCTTT
CASSLKAGEAFF
>NA|NA|TRBJ1-6|TRBV5-1
TGCGCCAGCAGCTTGACATCGGAGAGGGCACCCCTCCACTTT
CASSLTSERAPLHF
>TRBD2|NA|TRBJ2-3|TRBV4-3
TGCGCCAGCAGGGGGGGTCTGGGCGGGGGGCCTACAGATACGCAGTATTTT
CASRGGLGGGPTDTQYF
>NA|few|TRBJ1-3|TRBV7-7
TGTGCTAGCAGCTTAGATGACGGCCCTGGGAGGCTGTGCTCTGGAAACACCATATATTTT
CASSLDDGPGRLCSGNTIYF
>NA|NA|TRBJ1-6|TRBV6-1
TGTGCCAGCAGTGAAAGGCGGCAGGTCTCTTCACCCCTCCACTTT
CASSERRQVSSPLHF
>NA|NA|TRBJ1-1|TRBV2
TGTGCCAGCAGTGATTGGACATTGAACACTGAAGCTTTCTTT
CASSDWTLNTEAFF
>NA|NA|TRBJ2-2|TRBV2
TGTGCCAGCAGTTACATGGGGGGGGCCACCGGGGAGCTGTTTTTT
CASSYMGGATGELFF
>NA|NA|TRBJ1-3|TRBV20-1
TGCAGTGCTAACAGGCGGGGCTCTGGAAACACCATATATTTT
CSANRRGSGNTIYF
>NA|NA|TRBJ1-2|TRBV19
TGTGCCAGTGCGGCCAGGGAGGTCAGGATCACCTTC
CASAAREVRITF
>NA|NA|TRBJ1-5|TRBV2
TGTGCCAGCAAGGGCCGCTCCCCTAGGGATCAGCCCCAGCATTTT
CASKGRSPRDQPQHF
>NA|NA|TRBJ1-6|TRBV19
TGTGCCAGTAGTGATTACACCTCACCCCTCCACTTT
CASSDYTSPLHF
>NA|NA|TRBJ2-5|TRBV7-3
TGTGCCAGCAGCTCTCCCGAGACCCAGTACTTC
CASSSPETQYF
>NA|many|TRBJ2-1|TRBV5-8
TGTGCCAGCAGCTTGGATCCGGGCACGCTGCGCAATGAGCAGTTCTTC
CASSLDPGTLRNEQFF